Listed here are 15 T cell receptor beta chains from one sample, sequenced in a study of T cell repertoires in cytomegalovirus infection. TCRdb ran MiXCR on the reads and lists one entry per CDR3 protein. Of about 740,000 distinct CDR3 sequences in the sample, 30% to 35% were seen once. Antigens for these TCRs are unknown. The sequenced sample was cultured PBMCs, obtained from culture after CMV antigen stimulation. These receptors originate from a human donor in good health (CMV status not recorded). Some clones in this sample may be carry-over from other donors' samples.

This clonotype was seen more than once but under ten times. The chain uses TRBV7-6 and TRBJ2-7; TRBD2 matches 9 bases. V trimming: 5 bases; J trimming: 2 bases; junction bases outside the gene matches: 4. The CDR3 extends over 14 amino acids. Germline CDR1 reads SGHVS; CDR2 reads FNYEAQ. The CDR3 is CASSPSGIAYEQYF. For the CDR3, the DNA is TGTGCCAGCAGCCCTAGCGGGATTGCCTACGAGCAGTACTTC.

This clonotype was counted only a few times. The CDR3 nucleotides read TGTGCCAGCAGCCTCTTGACAGGGACTAATTCACCCCTCCACTTT. Protein: CASSLLTGTNSPLHF. The chain is built from TRBV7-2 and TRBJ1-6; 7 bases agree with TRBD1. CDR1 SGHTA and CDR2 FQGNSA come from the germline V gene. The CDR3 spans 15 residues. V was clipped by 5 bases and J by 6 bases; unmatched bases: 7.

The chain combines TRBV4-1 with TRBJ1-6, with D unclear. The CDR3 spans 16 residues. The germline V and J ends were trimmed by 0 bases and 9 bases, with 15 bases remaining between them. CDR1 and CDR2 (germline): MGHRA, YSYEKL. In DNA, the CDR3 is TGCGCCAGCAGCCAAGACGGTTTGCAGATTAGTTCACCCCTCCACTTT. It specifies CASSQDGLQISSPLHF.

The table lists this clonotype with many counts. CDR3 in amino acids: CASSYSRNQPQHF. As DNA, the CDR3 is TGTGCCAGCAGTTACTCCCGTAACCAGCCCCAGCATTTT. The chain joins TRBV6-5 to TRBJ1-5; D is uncertain. There are 13 residues in the CDR3. The germline V gene encodes CDR1 MNHEY and CDR2 SVGAGI. Trimming shortened V by 0 bases and J by 7 bases, and 7 bases separated the two germline ends.

The chain combines TRBV28 with TRBJ2-7; D is perhaps TRBD1 (6 bases). V was cut by 7 bases and J by 12 bases, with 19 bases left in between. The CDR3 has 12 residues. Germline V gene data show CDR1 as MDHEN and CDR2 as SYDVKM. This CDR3 reads CASTHNSGDMYF. CDR3 coding DNA: TGTGCCAGCACCCATAATTCAGGGGATATGTACTTC.

The chain has TRBV28 and TRBJ1-2, with a possible D match to TRBD1 (5 bases). Germline lookup yields CDR1 MDHEN and CDR2 SYDVKM. The CDR3 consists of 12 residues. Trimming removed 1 base from V and 8 bases from J, with 8 bases in between. The CDR3 region has the DNA TGTGCCAGCAGTTTATCAGGGAAAGGCTACACCTTC. Translation: CASSLSGKGYTF.

Only a few counts were recorded for this clonotype. The V call is TRBV6-1, the J call TRBJ1-3; D is uncertain. The CDR3 runs 19 residues. Looked up from germline, CDR1 is MNHNS and CDR2 is SASEGT. Trimming cost V 6 bases and J 2 bases, with 26 bases left between them. CDR3 in amino acids: CASSPYHLSNLRAGNTIYF. CDR3 in DNA: TGTGCCAGCAGCCCCTACCACCTGAGCAACCTACGCGCTGGAAACACCATATATTTT.

This clonotype was counted only a few times. The V and J genes are TRBV20-1 and TRBJ2-7; TRBD2 matches 7 bases. The CDR3 length is 14 residues. The V and J ends lost 3 bases and 4 bases, in that order; junction bases with no gene match: 9. CDR1 is DFQATT and CDR2 is SNEGSKA in the germline V gene (reference sequence). The CDR3, as DNA: TGCAGTGCTAGGCCCGCGGGACTATTTTACGAGCAGTACTTC. Protein sequence: CSARPAGLFYEQYF.

This clonotype was observed a handful of times. This rearrangement joins TRBV11-2 to TRBJ1-3; 7 nucleotides align to TRBD1. V shed 7 bases and J 2 bases; nucleotides not matched to a gene: 5. The CDR3 runs 14 residues. CDR1 is SGHAT and CDR2 is FQNNGV in the germline V gene. CDR3 amino acids: CASNPGQPGNTIYF. The DNA for the CDR3 is TGTGCCAGCAACCCGGGACAGCCTGGAAACACCATATATTTT.

This clonotype has just a few counts. The V and J genes are TRBV7-9 and TRBJ1-2; D not certain. The CDR3 runs 14 residues. Trimming pared 5 bases from V and 4 bases from J, leaving 14 bases between. The germline CDR1 and CDR2 sequences are SEHNR and FQNEAQ (reference sequence). This CDR3 is CASSANSQAYGYTF. In DNA, the CDR3 is TGTGCCAGCAGCGCTAACAGTCAGGCCTATGGCTACACCTTC.

Turning to this clonotype: Its ends do not fully match the called genes, so a read error is possible. The chain joins TRBV5-3 to TRBJ2-5, with a weak D call TRBD2 (6 bases). TRBV5-3 is an open reading frame, and its role is uncertain. The CDR3 loop spans 14 amino acids. CDR3 protein: CASSLEGSRETQYF. CDR3 DNA sequence: TGTGCCAGCAGCTTGGAGGGGTCTCGGGAGACCCAGTACTTC.

This clonotype was detected only a few times. The chain employs TRBV12-3 or TRBV12-4 and TRBJ1-4, with D perhaps matching TRBD1 (5 bases). The germline V and J ends were trimmed by 6 bases and 5 bases, with 19 bases remaining between them. This CDR3 is built from 16 residues. The CDR3 loop is CASRLPDTGANEKLFF. The CDR3 DNA is TGTGCCAGCAGACTACCGGACACTGGGGCAAATGAAAAACTGTTTTTT.

V usage is TRBV29-1 and J usage is TRBJ2-7, with 7 bases lining up with TRBD1. Unmatched junction bases numbered 12, after V lost 2 bases and J lost 2 bases. The CDR3 loop spans 16 amino acids. The germline CDR1 and CDR2 sequences are SQVTM and ANQGSEA. The CDR3 nucleotides are TGCAGCGTTGAAAACCAACCCACAGGGGCAGCCTACGAGCAGTACTTC. Translating gives CSVENQPTGAAYEQYF.

The chain recombines TRBV4-3 with TRBJ2-1, with D tentatively TRBD1 (5 bases). Germline CDR1 reads LGHNA; CDR2 reads YSLEER. The CDR3 loop spans 19 amino acids. Deletions cut 0 bases from V and 4 bases from J, with 22 bases between. CDR3 DNA: TGCGCCAGCAGCCAAGAAGGGGTTGGTCGGGCCTTCCTGTACAATGAGCAGTTCTTC. Protein: CASSQEGVGRAFLYNEQFF.

This clonotype was counted a few times. The J gene is TRBJ2-7, the V gene TRBV5-6, with D possibly matching TRBD1 (5 bases). This CDR3 is built from 15 residues. The ends were cut back, 3 bases at V and 0 bases at J, with 13 bases in the middle. Per germline, CDR1 SGHDT and CDR2 YYEEEE. The chain's CDR3 is CASSSTGQNSYEQYF. Written as DNA, the CDR3 is TGTGCCAGCAGCTCCACAGGACAAAACTCCTACGAGCAGTACTTC. The entire variable domain, with the rest obtained from reference TRBV5-6 and TRBJ2-7, is as follows: DAGVTQSPTHLIKTRGQQVTLRCSPKSGHDTVSWYQQALGQGPQFIFQYYEEEERQRGNFPDRFSGHQFPNYSSELNVNALLLGDSALYLCASSSTGQNSYEQYFGPGTRLTVT.